The entry below gives a single T cell receptor beta chain sequence along with its context. Its antigen remains unidentified. The V gene lost 6 bases and the J gene lost 5 bases, with 11 bases spanning the gap. The germline V gene encodes CDR1 MNHEY and CDR2 SVGEGT. CDR3 length: 12 residues. The data belong to a study of blood T cells in healthy people across ages. Study results and limitations: When one million T cells were used, diversity estimates were thought to be underestimates.

Then a second PCR, running about 6 to 11 cycles, was carried out with a sample-barcoded 5' primer and a J-beta primer mix. A template-switch adaptor with 12 random nucleotides tagged each cDNA molecule. TCRdb used MiXCR to reprocess the 5' RACE reads, holding one entry per CDR3 protein. Among over 700,000 distinct CDR3 sequences listed, 25% were seen once. The sample also formed part of further work on T cells of mothers and their children. That study reports: The sample comes from fewer than 10 healthy Caucasian donors: mothers and children.

Material for sequencing was blood. The receptor was derived from a boy aged 5-17 years in good health. The rearrangement uses TRBV6-2 or TRBV6-3 and TRBJ2-7; possible D gene TRBD1, 6 bases. This CDR3 reads CASRPSGDEQYF. Written as DNA, the CDR3 is TGTGCCAGCAGACCTTCAGGGGACGAGCAGTACTTC.